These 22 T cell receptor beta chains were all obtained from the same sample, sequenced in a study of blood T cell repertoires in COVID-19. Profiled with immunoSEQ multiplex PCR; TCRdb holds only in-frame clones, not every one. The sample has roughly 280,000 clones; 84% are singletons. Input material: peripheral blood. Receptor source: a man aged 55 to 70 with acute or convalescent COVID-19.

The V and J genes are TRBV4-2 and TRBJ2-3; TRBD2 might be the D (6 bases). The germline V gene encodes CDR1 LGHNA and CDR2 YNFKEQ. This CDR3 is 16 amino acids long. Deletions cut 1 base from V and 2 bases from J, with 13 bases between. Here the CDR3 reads CASSQAGGGITDTQYF. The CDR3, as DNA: TGTGCCAGCAGCCAAGCGGGCGGCGGGATCACAGATACGCAGTATTTT.

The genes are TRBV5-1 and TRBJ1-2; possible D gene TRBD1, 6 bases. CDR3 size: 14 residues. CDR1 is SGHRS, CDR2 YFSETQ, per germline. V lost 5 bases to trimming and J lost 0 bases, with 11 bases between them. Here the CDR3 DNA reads TGCGCCAGCAGTAACAGGGACCCTAACTATGGCTACACCTTC. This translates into CASSNRDPNYGYTF. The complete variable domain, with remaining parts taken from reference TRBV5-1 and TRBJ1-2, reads KAGVTQTPRYLIKTRGQQVTLSCSPISGHRSVSWYQQTPGQGLQFLFEYFSETQRNKGNFPGRFSGRQFSNSRSEMNVSTLELGDSALYLCASSNRDPNYGYTFGSGTRLTVV.

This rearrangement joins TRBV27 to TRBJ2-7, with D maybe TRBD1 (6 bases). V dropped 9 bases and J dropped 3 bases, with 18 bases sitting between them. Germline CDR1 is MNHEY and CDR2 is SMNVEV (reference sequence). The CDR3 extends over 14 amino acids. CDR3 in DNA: TGTGCCAGTGCCACAGGGAGTTCGGACTACGAGCAGTACTTC. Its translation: CASATGSSDYEQYF.

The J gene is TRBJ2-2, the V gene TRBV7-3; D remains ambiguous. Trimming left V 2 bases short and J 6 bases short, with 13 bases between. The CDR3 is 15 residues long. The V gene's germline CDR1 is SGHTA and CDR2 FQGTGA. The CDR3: CASSLVALPPGELFF. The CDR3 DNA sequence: TGTGCCAGCAGCTTAGTGGCCTTACCCCCCGGGGAGCTGTTTTTT. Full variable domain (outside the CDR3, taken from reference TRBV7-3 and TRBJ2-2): GAGVSQTPSNKVTEKGKYVELRCDPISGHTALYWYRQSLGQGPEFLIYFQGTGAADDSGLPNDRFFAVRPEGSVSTLKIQRTERGDSAVYLCASSLVALPPGELFFGEGSRLTVL.

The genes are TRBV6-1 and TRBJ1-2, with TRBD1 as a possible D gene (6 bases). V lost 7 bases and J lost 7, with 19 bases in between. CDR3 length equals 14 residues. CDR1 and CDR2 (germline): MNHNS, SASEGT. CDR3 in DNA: TGTGCCAGCAAAGTTCTGGGGGCGGTGCGTGGCTACACCTTC. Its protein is CASKVLGAVRGYTF.

CDR3 in amino acids: CASRPTGSYNEQFF. The CDR3 bases are TGTGCCAGCAGGCCGACAGGATCCTACAATGAGCAGTTCTTC. The rearrangement uses TRBV6-5 and TRBJ2-1, with D maybe TRBD1 (6 bases). This CDR3 region has 14 residues. The ends were cut back, 6 bases at V and 1 base at J, with 10 bases in the middle. Germline values: CDR1 MNHEY, CDR2 SVGAGI.

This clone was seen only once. This CDR3 is CASSSRGPQETQYF. The CDR3 nucleotides are TGTGCCAGCAGCTCCAGGGGGCCCCAAGAGACCCAGTACTTC. The V gene is TRBV7-2, the J gene TRBJ2-5; 8 bases are shared with TRBD1. CDR3 size: 14 residues. The germline V gene encodes CDR1 SGHTA and CDR2 FQGNSA. The V segment lost 4 bases and the J segment 1 base; nucleotides outside the gene matches: 2.

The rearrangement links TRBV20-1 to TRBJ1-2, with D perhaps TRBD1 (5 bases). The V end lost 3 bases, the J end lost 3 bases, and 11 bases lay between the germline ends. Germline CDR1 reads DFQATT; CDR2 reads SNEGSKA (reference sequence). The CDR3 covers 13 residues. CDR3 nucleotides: TGCAGTGCTAGTAGGGGTGAGGACTATGGCTACACCTTC. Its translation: CSASRGEDYGYTF.

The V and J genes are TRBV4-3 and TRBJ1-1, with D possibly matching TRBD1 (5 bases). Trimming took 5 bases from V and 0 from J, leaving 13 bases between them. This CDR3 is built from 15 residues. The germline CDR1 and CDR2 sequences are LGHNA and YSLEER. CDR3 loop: CASSYQVRVNTEAFF. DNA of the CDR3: TGCGCCAGCAGCTATCAGGTCAGGGTGAACACTGAAGCTTTCTTT.

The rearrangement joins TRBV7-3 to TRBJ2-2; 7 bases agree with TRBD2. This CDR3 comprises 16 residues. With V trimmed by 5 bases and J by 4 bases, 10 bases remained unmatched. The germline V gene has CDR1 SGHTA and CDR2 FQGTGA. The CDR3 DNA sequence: TGTGCCAGCAGCCCCGCCGGGCGGGGGTTCACCGGGGAGCTGTTTTTT. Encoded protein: CASSPAGRGFTGELFF.

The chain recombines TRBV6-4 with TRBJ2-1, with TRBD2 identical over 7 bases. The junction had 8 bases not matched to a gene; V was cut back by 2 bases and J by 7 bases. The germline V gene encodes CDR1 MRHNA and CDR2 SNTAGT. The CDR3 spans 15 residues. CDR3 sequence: CASSDEWEGRNEQFF. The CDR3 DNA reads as TGTGCCAGCAGTGACGAATGGGAGGGGAGGAATGAGCAGTTCTTC.

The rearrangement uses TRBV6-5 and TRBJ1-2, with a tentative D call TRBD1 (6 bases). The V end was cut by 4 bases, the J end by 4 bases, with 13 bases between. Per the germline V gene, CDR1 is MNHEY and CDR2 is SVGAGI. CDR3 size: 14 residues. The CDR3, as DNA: TGTGCCAGCAGTTCGCTGACAGGTTTCTATGGCTACACCTTC. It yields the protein CASSSLTGFYGYTF.

This chain's CDR3 is CASMAQGGNQPQHF. The CDR3 coding sequence is TGTGCCAGCATGGCACAGGGAGGCAATCAGCCCCAGCATTTT. J is TRBJ1-5 and V is TRBV6-6; tentative D call: TRBD1 (6 bases). With 7 bases removed from V and 2 bases from J, the gap between germline ends came to 12 bases. CDR3 length: 14 amino acids. CDR1 is MNHNY and CDR2 is SVGAGI in the germline V gene (reference sequence).

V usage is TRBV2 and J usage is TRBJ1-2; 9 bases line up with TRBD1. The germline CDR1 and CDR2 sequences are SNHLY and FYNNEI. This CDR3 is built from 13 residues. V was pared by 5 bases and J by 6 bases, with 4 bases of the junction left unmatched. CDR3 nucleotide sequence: TGTGCCAGCAGTTTTACAGGGGGCAATGGCTACACCTTC. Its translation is CASSFTGGNGYTF.

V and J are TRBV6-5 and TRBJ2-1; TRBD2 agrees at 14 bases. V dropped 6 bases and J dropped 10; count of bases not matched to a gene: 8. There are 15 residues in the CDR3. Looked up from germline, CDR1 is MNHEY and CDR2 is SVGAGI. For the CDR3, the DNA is TGTGCCAGCAGCGCCGGGACTAGCGGGAGTGGGGAGCAGTTCTTC. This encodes CASSAGTSGSGEQFF.

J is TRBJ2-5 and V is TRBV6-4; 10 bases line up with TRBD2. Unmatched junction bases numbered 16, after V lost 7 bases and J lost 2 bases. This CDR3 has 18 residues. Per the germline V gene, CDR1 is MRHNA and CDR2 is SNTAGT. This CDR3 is CASKGVGLAEGFQETQYF. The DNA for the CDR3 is TGTGCCAGCAAGGGGGTCGGACTAGCGGAGGGATTTCAAGAGACCCAGTACTTC.

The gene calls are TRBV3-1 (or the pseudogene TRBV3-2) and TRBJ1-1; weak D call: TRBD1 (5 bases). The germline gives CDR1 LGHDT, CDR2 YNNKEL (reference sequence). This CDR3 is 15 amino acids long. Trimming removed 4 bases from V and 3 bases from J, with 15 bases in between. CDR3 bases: TGTGCCAGCAGCCCGAACGCAGGGCTCGACACTGAAGCTTTCTTT. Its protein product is CASSPNAGLDTEAFF.

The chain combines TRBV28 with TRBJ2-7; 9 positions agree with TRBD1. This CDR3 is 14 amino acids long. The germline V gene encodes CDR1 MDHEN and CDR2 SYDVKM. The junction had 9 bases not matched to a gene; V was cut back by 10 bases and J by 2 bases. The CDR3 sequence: CATTGTGIAYEQYF. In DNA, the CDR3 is TGTGCCACCACCGGGACAGGGATCGCCTACGAGCAGTACTTC.

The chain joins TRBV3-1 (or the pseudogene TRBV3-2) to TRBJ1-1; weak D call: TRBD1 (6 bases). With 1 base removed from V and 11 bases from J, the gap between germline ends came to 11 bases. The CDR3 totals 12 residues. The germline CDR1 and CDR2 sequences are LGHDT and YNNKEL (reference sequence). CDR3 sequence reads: CASSQGYREAFF. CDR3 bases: TGTGCCAGCAGCCAAGGGTACAGGGAGGCTTTCTTT.

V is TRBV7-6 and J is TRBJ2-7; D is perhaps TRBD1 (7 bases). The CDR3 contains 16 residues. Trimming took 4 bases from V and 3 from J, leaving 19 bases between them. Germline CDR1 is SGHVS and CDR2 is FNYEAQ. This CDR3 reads CASSSRGTALGYEQYF. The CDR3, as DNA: TGTGCCAGCAGCTCCCGCGGGACAGCCTTGGGCTACGAGCAGTACTTC.

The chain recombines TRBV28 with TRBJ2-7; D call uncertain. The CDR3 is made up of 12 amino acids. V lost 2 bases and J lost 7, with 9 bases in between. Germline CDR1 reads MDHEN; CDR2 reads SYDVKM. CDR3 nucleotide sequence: TGTGCCAGCAGTTTAGAGAGGCGGGAGCAGTACTTC. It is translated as CASSLERREQYF.

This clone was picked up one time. CDR3: CASSQRAGGPSGELFF. The CDR3 coding sequence is TGCGCCAGCAGTCAAAGAGCGGGAGGGCCTTCCGGGGAGCTGTTTTTT. V gene TRBV4-3 combines with J gene TRBJ2-2; 10 bases are a match to TRBD2. The trim removed 6 bases at V and 6 bases at J, leaving 10 bases unmatched. The length of the CDR3 is 16 residues. Looked up from germline, CDR1 is LGHNA and CDR2 is YSLEER.